This is a list of T cell receptor beta chains from one sample in a study of cytomegalovirus exposure and HLA in healthy donors. Data came from immunoSEQ multiplex PCR; TCRdb stores just in-frame clones and leaves some out. The sample holds roughly 200,000 clones, more than 65% seen once. Sequences were obtained from PBMCs. The source of these receptors is a woman in her thirties in good health and CMV-seronegative. CDR3s include the opening cysteine and the closing phenylalanine or tryptophan. D genes are given only for firm matches. Clone size is shown for a subset of rows, as once, few, many or a class of expanded clone.

abundance: -; j_gene: TRBJ2-1; v_gene: TRBV6-1; len: 15; d_gene: -; CDR3nt: TGTGCCAGCAGTGGATTACAGCGGTCCTACAATGAGCAGTTCTTC; CDR3aa: CASSGLQRSYNEQFF
abundance: few; j_gene: TRBJ2-3; v_gene: TRBV6-1; len: 14; d_gene: TRBD2; CDR3nt: TGTGCCAGCAGCCCTAGCGGGAGTTGGGATACGCAGTATTTT; CDR3aa: CASSPSGSWDTQYF
abundance: few; j_gene: TRBJ1-1; v_gene: TRBV6-1; len: 13; d_gene: -; CDR3nt: TGTGCCAGCAGTGAGACAGTGAACACTGAAGCTTTCTTT; CDR3aa: CASSETVNTEAFF
abundance: few; j_gene: TRBJ2-7; v_gene: TRBV27; len: 16; d_gene: TRBD2; CDR3nt: TGTGCCAGCAGTTTGTCTCTAGCGGGAGCTACCTACGAGCAGTACTTC; CDR3aa: CASSLSLAGATYEQYF
abundance: -; j_gene: TRBJ2-7; v_gene: TRBV10-2; len: 15; d_gene: -; CDR3nt: TGCGCCAGCAGGGCCGGACAAGCTCAGACCTACGAGCAGTACTTC; CDR3aa: CASRAGQAQTYEQYF
abundance: few; j_gene: TRBJ2-1; v_gene: TRBV5-4; len: 15; d_gene: TRBD2; CDR3nt: TGTGCCAGCAGCCCCGGGACTACCTCCTCGGAAGAGCAGTTCTTC; CDR3aa: CASSPGTTSSEEQFF
abundance: -; j_gene: TRBJ1-6; v_gene: TRBV7-3; len: 15; d_gene: -; CDR3nt: TGTGCCAGCAGCATACAGGCTTCCCCCAATTCACCCCTCCACTTT; CDR3aa: CASSIQASPNSPLHF
abundance: -; j_gene: TRBJ2-7; v_gene: TRBV30; len: 14; d_gene: -; CDR3nt: TGTGCCTGGAGTGTATCGGGACTTATCTACGAGCAGTACTTC; CDR3aa: CAWSVSGLIYEQYF
abundance: -; j_gene: TRBJ2-2; v_gene: TRBV5-1; len: 12; d_gene: -; CDR3nt: TGCGCCAGCAGCCGCGGTACCGGGGAGCTGTTTTTT; CDR3aa: CASSRGTGELFF
abundance: few; j_gene: TRBJ2-1; v_gene: TRBV9; len: 15; d_gene: TRBD2; CDR3nt: TGTGCCAGCAGCGCAGATAGCGGGGGGGCCCAGGAGCAGTTCTTC; CDR3aa: CASSADSGGAQEQFF
abundance: -; j_gene: TRBJ2-1; v_gene: TRBV2; len: 15; d_gene: -; CDR3nt: TGTGCCAGCAGTCGCGTCTCCACCGGTTACAATGAGCAGTTCTTC; CDR3aa: CASSRVSTGYNEQFF
abundance: -; j_gene: TRBJ2-3; v_gene: TRBV7-2; len: 12; d_gene: -; CDR3nt: TGTGCCAGCGGCGACTATTCCGATACGCAGTATTTT; CDR3aa: CASGDYSDTQYF
abundance: -; j_gene: TRBJ1-1; v_gene: TRBV6-5; len: 13; d_gene: -; CDR3nt: TGTGCCATTCCGACAGGTATGAACACTGAAGCTTTCTTT; CDR3aa: CAIPTGMNTEAFF
abundance: -; j_gene: TRBJ2-7; v_gene: TRBV14; len: 17; d_gene: TRBD2; CDR3nt: TGTGCCAGCAGCCAAGATACTAGCGGGGAACCCCCCTACGAGCAGTACTTC; CDR3aa: CASSQDTSGEPPYEQYF
abundance: -; j_gene: TRBJ2-2; v_gene: TRBV10-2; len: 14; d_gene: -; CDR3nt: TGCGCCAGCAGTGAGTCTAGGAACACCGGGGAGCTGTTTTTT; CDR3aa: CASSESRNTGELFF
abundance: -; j_gene: TRBJ2-7; v_gene: TRBV25-1; len: 13; d_gene: TRBD2; CDR3nt: TGTGCCAGCAAAACTAGCGGGAGTTACGAGCAGTACTTC; CDR3aa: CASKTSGSYEQYF
abundance: -; j_gene: TRBJ1-2; v_gene: TRBV7-2; len: 14; d_gene: -; CDR3nt: TGTGCCAGCAGCCCCACCGTCGGACAGTATGGCTACACCTTC; CDR3aa: CASSPTVGQYGYTF
abundance: -; j_gene: TRBJ2-3; v_gene: TRBV29-1; len: 14; d_gene: TRBD1; CDR3nt: TGCAGCGTTGAAGGACAGGGGGCGAGAGATACGCAGTATTTT; CDR3aa: CSVEGQGARDTQYF
abundance: -; j_gene: TRBJ2-7; v_gene: TRBV2; len: 13; d_gene: -; CDR3nt: TGTGCCAGCAGGCCGGGACACCCTTCCGAGCAGTACTTC; CDR3aa: CASRPGHPSEQYF
abundance: -; j_gene: TRBJ2-7; v_gene: TRBV10-3; len: 15; d_gene: TRBD1; CDR3nt: TGTGCCATCAGTGAGTCGGACAGGGGTAGGTACGAGCAGTACTTC; CDR3aa: CAISESDRGRYEQYF
abundance: -; j_gene: TRBJ2-7; v_gene: TRBV7-6; len: 17; d_gene: TRBD2; CDR3nt: TGTGCCAGCAGCTTAGCGCTGGGGCTAGCGGATTACTACGAGCAGTACTTC; CDR3aa: CASSLALGLADYYEQYF
abundance: -; j_gene: TRBJ2-5; v_gene: TRBV11-3; len: 13; d_gene: -; CDR3nt: TGTGCCAGCTCACCGGGACTCAAAGAGACCCAGTACTTC; CDR3aa: CASSPGLKETQYF
abundance: -; j_gene: TRBJ2-3; v_gene: TRBV7-3; len: 16; d_gene: TRBD2; CDR3nt: TGTGCCAGCAGCCTGGCCCTCGGGAGGAAAACAGATACGCAGTATTTT; CDR3aa: CASSLALGRKTDTQYF
abundance: -; j_gene: TRBJ1-2; v_gene: TRBV5-6; len: 14; d_gene: TRBD1; CDR3nt: TGTGCCAGCAACCGGGACAGGCCCCTCGGGGGCTACACCTTC; CDR3aa: CASNRDRPLGGYTF
abundance: -; j_gene: TRBJ2-1; v_gene: TRBV7-2; len: 16; d_gene: TRBD2; CDR3nt: TGTGCCAGCAGCTCTCGACTGGCGGGGGGGCCGGATGAGCAGTTCTTC; CDR3aa: CASSSRLAGGPDEQFF
abundance: -; j_gene: TRBJ2-5; v_gene: TRBV27; len: 14; d_gene: -; CDR3nt: TGTGCCAGCAGTTTATACGGGGGCCAAGAGACCCAGTACTTC; CDR3aa: CASSLYGGQETQYF
abundance: once; j_gene: TRBJ2-3; v_gene: TRBV7-2; len: 15; d_gene: -; CDR3nt: TGTGCCAGCAGCTTAATTGCGGGCGTCACAGATACGCAGTATTTT; CDR3aa: CASSLIAGVTDTQYF